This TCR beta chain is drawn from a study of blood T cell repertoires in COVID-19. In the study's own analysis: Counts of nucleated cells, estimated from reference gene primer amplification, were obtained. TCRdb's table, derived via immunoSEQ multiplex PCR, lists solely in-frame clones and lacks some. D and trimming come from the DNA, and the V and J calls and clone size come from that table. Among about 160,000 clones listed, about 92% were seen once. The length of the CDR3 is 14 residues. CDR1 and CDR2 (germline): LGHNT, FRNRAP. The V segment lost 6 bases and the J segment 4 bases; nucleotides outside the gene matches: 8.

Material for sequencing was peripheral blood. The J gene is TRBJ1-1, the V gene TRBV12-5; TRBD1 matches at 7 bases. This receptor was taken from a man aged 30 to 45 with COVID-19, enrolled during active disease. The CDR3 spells CASGLRGRVTEAFF. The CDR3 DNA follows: TGTGCTAGTGGGTTGAGGGGGCGGGTCACTGAAGCTTTCTTT.